A single sample gave rise to the 22 T cell receptor beta chains below, sequenced in a study of CD8+CD57+ T cells in acquired aplastic anemia. Profiling of TCR beta VDJ combinations and CDR3 sequences used genomic DNA as template. TCRdb independently ran MiXCR on the reads; one entry per CDR3 protein. This sample yields more than 200,000 distinct CDR3 sequences, of which approximately 51% are seen a single time; about 20% belongs to the top ten. Patients chosen for sequencing had shown CD8+CD57+ cell expansion by flow cytometry. Sequencing was carried out using sorted CD4+, CD8+, or CD8+CD57+ T cells (not recorded which) from PBMCs. The receptors come from a human donor with aplastic anemia.

There are many counts of this clonotype. The CDR3 DNA sequence: TGTGCCAGCAGCTTAGCCCGGACAGCCTGGGGACAGCCCCAGCATTTT. Protein: CASSLARTAWGQPQHF. The V gene is TRBV7-8, the J gene TRBJ1-5; a weak D match, TRBD1 (6 bases). CDR3 length: 16 amino acids. Germline loops: CDR1 SGHVS, CDR2 FQNEAQ. V was cut by 0 bases and J by 7 bases, with 16 bases left in between.

The V and J genes are TRBV14 and TRBJ1-3, with D possibly matching TRBD1 (6 bases). Germline assignment: CDR1 SGHDN and CDR2 FVKESK. The CDR3 covers 15 residues. Trimming took off 4 bases at V and 0 bases at J, with 10 bases between the two ends. CDR3 region: CASSRTDRSGNTIYF. CDR3 nucleotides: TGTGCCAGCAGCCGGACAGACCGCTCTGGAAACACCATATATTTT.

The chain couples TRBV11-2 to TRBJ2-7; D not certain. Trimming shortened V by 6 bases and J by 1 base, and 10 bases separated the two germline ends. CDR3 size: 13 residues. From germline, CDR1 is SGHAT and CDR2 FQNNGV. The CDR3 sequence: CASSSAGSYEQYF. For the CDR3, the DNA is TGTGCCAGCAGTTCAGCAGGATCCTACGAGCAGTACTTC.

This clonotype occurred many times. V gene TRBV10-3 combines with J gene TRBJ2-1; 15 bases align to TRBD2. Germline V gene data show CDR1 as ENHRY and CDR2 as SYGVKD. This CDR3 is 16 amino acids long. The V gene end was trimmed by 11 bases and the J gene end by 9 bases; junction bases not matched to a gene: 14. This CDR3 reads CASGTSGGREYGEQFF. The CDR3 DNA reads TGTGCCTCCGGGACTAGCGGGGGGAGGGAGTACGGTGAGCAGTTCTTC.

This clonotype occurred a few times. The chain employs TRBV6-1 and TRBJ1-3; 7 positions match TRBD1. Germline V gives CDR1 MNHNS, CDR2 SASEGT. The CDR3 is made up of 13 amino acids. Losses at the gene ends were 6 bases for V and 3 bases for J; bases not matched to a gene: 2. CDR3 in DNA: TGTGCCAGCAGCCGACAGGGTGGAAACACCATATATTTT. Its translation is CASSRQGGNTIYF.

This clonotype was picked up many times. The chain joins TRBV2 to TRBJ1-3, with 8 bases aligning to TRBD1. V was pared by 6 bases and J by 5 bases, with 9 bases of the junction left unmatched. Germline V CDR1 and CDR2: SNHLY, FYNNEI. The CDR3 is 15 residues long. The CDR3 loop is CASRTGQAIRNTIYF. The CDR3 DNA is TGTGCCAGCAGAACGGGACAGGCTATTCGAAACACCATATATTTT.

With regard to this clonotype: A much larger clone lies a single base off, so this may be a read error. The V and J genes are TRBV7-2 and TRBJ2-5, with D possibly being TRBD1 (5 bases). This CDR3 region has 15 residues. CDR1 and CDR2 (germline): SGHTA, FQGNSA. The CDR3 spells CASSQEGVGQEAQYF. In DNA, the CDR3 is TGCGCCAGCAGCCAAGAAGGGGTGGGGCAAGAGGCCCAGTACTTC.

Details on this clonotype: One junction end disagrees with the germline gene, perhaps due to a read error. The rearrangement links TRBV7-2 to TRBJ1-2, with 7 bases matching TRBD1. The CDR3 has 13 residues. The germline gives CDR1 SGHTA, CDR2 FQGNSA. In DNA, the CDR3 is TGCGCCAGCAGCTCGGGACAGATCTATGGCTACACCTTC. Amino acids: CASSSGQIYGYTF.

V and J are TRBV19 and TRBJ1-1; 8 nucleotides agree with TRBD1. The CDR3 spans 14 residues. Unmatched junction bases numbered 6, after V lost 8 bases and J lost 1 base. In germline, CDR1 is LNHDA, CDR2 SQIVND (reference sequence). CDR3 sequence: CASSMDRANTEAFF. The CDR3 region has the DNA TGTGCCAGTTCTATGGACAGGGCGAACACTGAAGCTTTCTTT. The full variable domain, completed using reference TRBV19 and TRBJ1-1, is DGGITQSPKYLFRKEGQNVTLSCEQNLNHDAMYWYRQDPGQGLRLIYYSQIVNDFQKGDIAEGYSVSREKKESFPLTVTSAQKNPTAFYLCASSMDRANTEAFFGQGTRLTVV.

V and J are TRBV7-2 and TRBJ1-2; 10 bases map to TRBD1. Germline CDR1 and CDR2: SGHTA and FQGNSA. V shed 5 bases, J shed 8 bases, and the junction held 14 bases outside the gene matches. CDR3 size: 16 residues. CDR3: CASSRTSGTGDGGYTF. The CDR3 DNA reads as TGTGCCAGCAGCCGCACATCCGGGACAGGGGATGGAGGCTACACCTTC.

This clonotype was counted ten times or more. V and J are TRBV5-8 and TRBJ1-2; D might be TRBD1 (5 bases). Germline CDR1 SGHTS, CDR2 YDEGEE. This CDR3 is built from 15 residues. V lost 2 bases, J lost 2 bases, and 13 bases lay in between. The CDR3 protein is CASSLALQGNYGYTF. CDR3 in DNA: TGTGCCAGCAGCTTAGCCCTCCAGGGAAACTATGGCTACACCTTC.

This chain uses TRBV10-3 with TRBJ2-7; 10 nucleotides match TRBD2. With 3 bases clipped from V and 2 bases from J, the junction kept 10 bases outside the gene matches. Germline CDR1 reads ENHRY; CDR2 reads SYGVKD. This CDR3 contains 17 residues. As DNA, the CDR3 is TGTGCCATCAGTGACTCGGTAGCGGGGGGCGACGCCTACGAGCAGTACTTC. It is translated as CAISDSVAGGDAYEQYF.

This clonotype was seen ten or more times. The J gene is TRBJ1-2, the V gene TRBV19, with D tentatively TRBD1 (6 bases). V lost 8 bases to trimming and J lost 2 bases, with 15 bases between them. The CDR3 has 14 amino acids. Germline V gene data show CDR1 as LNHDA and CDR2 as SQIVND (reference sequence). The chain's CDR3 is CASALETGNYGYTF. The DNA for the CDR3 is TGTGCCAGTGCCCTCGAGACAGGAAACTATGGCTACACCTTC. Supplemented by reference TRBV19 and TRBJ1-2, the full variable domain reads DGGITQSPKYLFRKEGQNVTLSCEQNLNHDAMYWYRQDPGQGLRLIYYSQIVNDFQKGDIAEGYSVSREKKESFPLTVTSAQKNPTAFYLCASALETGNYGYTFGSGTRLTVV.

This clonotype was seen a handful of times. A much larger clone is a single base away; this may be a read error. Because the CDR3 is missing its conserved closing phenylalanine or tryptophan, this is likely a read error. The chain uses TRBV7-2 and TRBJ1-6, with TRBD1 as a possible D gene (6 bases). Germline loops: CDR1 SGHTA, CDR2 FQGNSA. Trimming removed 2 bases at V and 5 bases at J, with 10 bases between. This CDR3 is built from 15 residues. The CDR3 spells CASSLRGANNSPLHC. The DNA for the CDR3 is TGTGCCAGCAGCTTACGGGGGGCGAATAATTCACCCCTCCACTGT.

This clonotype showed up many times. This rearrangement joins TRBV5-1 to TRBJ2-2; 12 nucleotides align to TRBD1. V lost 5 bases to trimming and J lost 5 bases; unmatched junction nucleotides: 13. Germline values: CDR1 SGHRS, CDR2 YFSETQ. This CDR3 contains 18 residues. CDR3 amino acids: CASRAGTGGDRPTGELFF. The CDR3 DNA reads TGCGCCAGCAGAGCCGGGACAGGGGGCGATCGTCCAACCGGGGAGCTGTTTTTT.

This clonotype has at least ten counts. V gene TRBV20-1 combines with J gene TRBJ1-5, with D perhaps TRBD1 (5 bases). Trimming shortened V by 4 bases and J by 3 bases, and 13 bases separated the two germline ends. The CDR3 consists of 14 residues. Germline lookup yields CDR1 DFQATT and CDR2 SNEGSKA (reference sequence). Here the CDR3 DNA reads TGCAGTGCTATCAGGGACCGCTCCAATCAGCCCCAGCATTTT. Amino acid sequence: CSAIRDRSNQPQHF.

To note about this clonotype: An end of the junction differs from the germline gene, which may be a read error. The chain carries TRBV6-5 and TRBJ1-4, with D possibly being TRBD1 (5 bases). The CDR3 length is 15 residues. In germline, CDR1 is MNHEY, CDR2 SVGAGI. The CDR3 protein is CASSYSSQGAEELFF. CDR3 coding DNA: TGTGCCAGCAGTTACTCGAGCCAGGGCGCTGAAGAACTGTTTTTT.

For this clonotype: A clone one base away is much larger, so this may be a read error. The V and J genes are TRBV5-1 and TRBJ2-7; TRBD2 agrees at 10 bases. The closer fit of TRBJ2-1 to the DNA end suggests the J call may be wrong. The CDR3 spans 13 residues. Germline loops: CDR1 SGHRS, CDR2 YFSETQ. CDR3 protein: CTSRPLLAGEQFF. The CDR3 nucleotides read TGCACCAGCCGGCCCCTACTAGCGGGGGAGCAGTTCTTC.

This clonotype came up many times. The chain couples TRBV20-1 to TRBJ1-6, with D unclear. The CDR3 extends over 16 amino acids. CDR1 is DFQATT and CDR2 is SNEGSKA in the germline V gene (reference sequence). Trimming removed 0 bases at V and 10 bases at J, with 19 bases between. The CDR3: CSARDQEVHSRSPLHF. CDR3 DNA sequence: TGCAGTGCTAGAGATCAGGAGGTACACTCGAGGTCACCCCTCCACTTT.

About this clonotype itself: Just one base apart from a much larger clone, this may be a read error. Since the CDR3 does not end with the conserved phenylalanine or tryptophan, this likely comes from a read error. The V and J genes are TRBV5-1 and TRBJ2-7; 7 bases agree with TRBD1. V shed 4 bases and J 6 bases; nucleotides not matched to a gene: 4. The CDR3 runs 12 residues. Germline CDR1 reads SGHRS; CDR2 reads YFSETQ. CDR3 sequence: CASSIRTGEQYL. The CDR3 bases are TGCGCCAGCAGCATTAGGACAGGCGAGCAGTACCTC.

This clonotype has a handful of counts. This chain uses TRBV24-1 with TRBJ2-5; 7 bases are a match to TRBD1. The CDR3 contains 14 residues. The V gene's germline CDR1 is KGHDR and CDR2 SFDVKD. Losses at the gene ends were 4 bases for V and 9 bases for J; bases not matched to a gene: 10. Here the CDR3 DNA reads TGTGCCACCAGTGACGAAGGGACAGTTATGCCCCAGTACTTC. This encodes CATSDEGTVMPQYF.

The table lists this clonotype with many counts. The rearrangement uses TRBV12-3 or TRBV12-4 and TRBJ1-4; D perhaps matches TRBD1 (5 bases). V shed 7 bases and J shed 8 bases, with 17 bases lying between them. The CDR3 sequence is 14 residues long. The CDR3 region is CASTLWGSTEKLFF. Here the CDR3 DNA reads TGTGCCAGCACCTTGTGGGGGAGCACGGAAAAACTGTTTTTT.